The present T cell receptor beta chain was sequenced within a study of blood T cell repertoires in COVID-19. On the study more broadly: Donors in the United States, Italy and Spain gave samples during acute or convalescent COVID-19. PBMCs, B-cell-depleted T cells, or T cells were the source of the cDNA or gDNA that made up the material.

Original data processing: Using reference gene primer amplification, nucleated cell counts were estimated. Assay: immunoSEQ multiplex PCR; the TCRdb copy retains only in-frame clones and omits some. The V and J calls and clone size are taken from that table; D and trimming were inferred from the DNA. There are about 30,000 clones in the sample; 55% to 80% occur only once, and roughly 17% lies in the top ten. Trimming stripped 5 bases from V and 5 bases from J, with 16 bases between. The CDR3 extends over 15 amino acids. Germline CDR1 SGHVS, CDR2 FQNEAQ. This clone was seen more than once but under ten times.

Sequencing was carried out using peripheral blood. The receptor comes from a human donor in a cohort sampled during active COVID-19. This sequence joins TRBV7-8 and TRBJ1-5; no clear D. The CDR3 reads CASSPHREFHQPQHF. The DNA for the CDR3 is TGTGCCAGCAGCCCTCACCGAGAATTCCATCAGCCCCAGCATTTT.